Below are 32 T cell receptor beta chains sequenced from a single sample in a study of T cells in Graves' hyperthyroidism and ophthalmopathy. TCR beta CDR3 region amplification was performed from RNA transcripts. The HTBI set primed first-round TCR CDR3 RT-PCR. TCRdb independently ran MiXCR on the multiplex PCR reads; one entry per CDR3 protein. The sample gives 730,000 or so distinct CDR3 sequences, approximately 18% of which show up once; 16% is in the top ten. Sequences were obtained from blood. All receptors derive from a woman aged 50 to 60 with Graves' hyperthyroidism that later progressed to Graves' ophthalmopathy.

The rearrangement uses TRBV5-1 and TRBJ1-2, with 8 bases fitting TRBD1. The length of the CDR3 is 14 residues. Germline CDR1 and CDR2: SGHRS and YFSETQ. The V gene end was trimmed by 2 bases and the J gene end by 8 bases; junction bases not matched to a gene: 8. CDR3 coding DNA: TGCGCCAGCAGCTTCACCGGACAGGGTGAGGGCTACACCTTC. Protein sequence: CASSFTGQGEGYTF. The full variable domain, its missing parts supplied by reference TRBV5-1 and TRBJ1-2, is KAGVTQTPRYLIKTRGQQVTLSCSPISGHRSVSWYQQTPGQGLQFLFEYFSETQRNKGNFPGRFSGRQFSNSRSEMNVSTLELGDSALYLCASSFTGQGEGYTFGSGTRLTVV.

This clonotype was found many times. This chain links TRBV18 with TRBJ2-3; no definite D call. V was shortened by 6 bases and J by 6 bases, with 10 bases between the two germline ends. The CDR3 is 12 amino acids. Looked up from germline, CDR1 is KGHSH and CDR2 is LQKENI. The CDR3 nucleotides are TGTGCCAGCTCTAAAGTAACGGATACGCAGTATTTT. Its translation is CASSKVTDTQYF.

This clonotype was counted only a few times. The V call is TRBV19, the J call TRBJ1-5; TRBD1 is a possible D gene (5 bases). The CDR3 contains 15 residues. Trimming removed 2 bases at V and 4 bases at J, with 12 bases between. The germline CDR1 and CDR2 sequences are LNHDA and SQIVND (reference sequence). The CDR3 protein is CASSILTALNQPQHF. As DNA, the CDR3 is TGTGCCAGTAGTATATTGACAGCTTTAAATCAGCCCCAGCATTTT. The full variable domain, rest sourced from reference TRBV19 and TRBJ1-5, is DGGITQSPKYLFRKEGQNVTLSCEQNLNHDAMYWYRQDPGQGLRLIYYSQIVNDFQKGDIAEGYSVSREKKESFPLTVTSAQKNPTAFYLCASSILTALNQPQHFGDGTRLSIL.

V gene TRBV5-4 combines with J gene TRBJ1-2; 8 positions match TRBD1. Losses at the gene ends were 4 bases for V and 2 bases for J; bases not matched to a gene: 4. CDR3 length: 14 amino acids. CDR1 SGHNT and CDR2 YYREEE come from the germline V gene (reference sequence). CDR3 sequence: CASSGQGLNYGYTF. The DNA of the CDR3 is TGTGCCAGCAGCGGACAGGGCTTGAACTATGGCTACACCTTC.

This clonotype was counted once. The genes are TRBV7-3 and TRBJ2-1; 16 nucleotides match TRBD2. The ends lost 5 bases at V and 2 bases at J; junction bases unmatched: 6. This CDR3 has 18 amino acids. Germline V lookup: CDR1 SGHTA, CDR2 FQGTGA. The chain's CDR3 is CASSRGTSGGAPYNEQFF. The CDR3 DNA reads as TGTGCCAGCAGCCGCGGGACTAGCGGGGGGGCTCCCTACAATGAGCAGTTCTTC.

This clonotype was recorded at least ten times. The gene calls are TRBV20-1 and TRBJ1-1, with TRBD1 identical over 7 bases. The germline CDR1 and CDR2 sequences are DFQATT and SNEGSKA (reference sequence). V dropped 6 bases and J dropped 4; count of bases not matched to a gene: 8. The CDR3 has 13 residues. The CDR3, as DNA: TGCAGTGCCATAACAGGGGTGGGCACTGAAGCTTTCTTT. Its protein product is CSAITGVGTEAFF.

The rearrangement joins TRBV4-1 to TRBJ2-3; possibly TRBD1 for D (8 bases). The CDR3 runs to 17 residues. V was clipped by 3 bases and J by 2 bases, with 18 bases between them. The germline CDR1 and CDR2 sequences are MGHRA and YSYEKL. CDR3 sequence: CASSQSNRGGPTDTQYF. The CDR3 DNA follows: TGCGCCAGCAGCCAGAGCAACAGGGGGGGACCCACAGATACGCAGTATTTT.

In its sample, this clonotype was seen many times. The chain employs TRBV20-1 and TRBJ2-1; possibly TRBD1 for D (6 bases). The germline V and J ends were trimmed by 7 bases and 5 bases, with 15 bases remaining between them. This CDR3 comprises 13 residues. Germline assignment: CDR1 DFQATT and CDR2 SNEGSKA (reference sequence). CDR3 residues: CSETGRFNNEQFF. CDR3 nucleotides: TGCAGTGAAACAGGGCGGTTCAACAATGAGCAGTTCTTC.

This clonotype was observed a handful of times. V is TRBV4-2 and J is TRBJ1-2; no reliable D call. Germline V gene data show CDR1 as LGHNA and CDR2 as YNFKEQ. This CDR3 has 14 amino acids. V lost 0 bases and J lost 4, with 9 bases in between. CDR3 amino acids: CASSQDRTVYGYTF. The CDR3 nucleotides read TGTGCCAGCAGCCAAGATAGGACTGTCTATGGCTACACCTTC.

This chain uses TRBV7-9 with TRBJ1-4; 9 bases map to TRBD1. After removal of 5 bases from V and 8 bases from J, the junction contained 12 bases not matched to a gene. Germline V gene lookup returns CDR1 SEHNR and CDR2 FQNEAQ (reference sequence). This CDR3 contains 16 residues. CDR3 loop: CASSDPMGQGGEKLFF. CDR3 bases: TGTGCCAGCAGCGACCCCATGGGACAGGGCGGCGAAAAACTGTTTTTT. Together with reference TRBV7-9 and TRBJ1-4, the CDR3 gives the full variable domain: DTGVSQNPRHKITKRGQNVTFRCDPISEHNRLYWYRQTLGQGPEFLTYFQNEAQLEKSRLLSDRFSAERPKGSFSTLEIQRTEQGDSAMYLCASSDPMGQGGEKLFFGSGTQLSVL.

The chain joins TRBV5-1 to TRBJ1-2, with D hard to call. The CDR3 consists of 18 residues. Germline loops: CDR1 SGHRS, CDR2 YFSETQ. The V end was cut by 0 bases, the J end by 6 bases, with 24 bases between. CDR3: CASSLASAGFGILDGYTF. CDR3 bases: TGCGCCAGCAGCTTGGCTTCGGCGGGCTTTGGAATTTTGGATGGCTACACCTTC.

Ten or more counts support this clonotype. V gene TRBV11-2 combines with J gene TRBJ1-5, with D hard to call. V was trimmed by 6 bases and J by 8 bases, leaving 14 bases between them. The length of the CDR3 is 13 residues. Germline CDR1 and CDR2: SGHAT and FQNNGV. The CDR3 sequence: CASRGPTGEPQHF. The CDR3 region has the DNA TGTGCCAGCAGAGGTCCGACCGGCGAGCCCCAGCATTTT.

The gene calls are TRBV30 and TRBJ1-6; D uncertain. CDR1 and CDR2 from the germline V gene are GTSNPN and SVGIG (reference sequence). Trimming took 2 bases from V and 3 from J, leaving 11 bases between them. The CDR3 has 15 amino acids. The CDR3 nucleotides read TGTGCCTGGAGTTCCGGACCGTACTATAATTCACCCCTCCACTTT. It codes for CAWSSGPYYNSPLHF.

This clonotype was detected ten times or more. The CDR3 nucleotides are TGTGCCAGCAGCTTTACTGGAGGACAGGGAGGGGCAGATACGCAGTATTTT. Its translation: CASSFTGGQGGADTQYF. The genes are TRBV11-2 and TRBJ2-3; possibly TRBD1 for D (8 bases). V was clipped by 3 bases and J by 4 bases, with 20 bases between them. The V gene's germline CDR1 is SGHAT and CDR2 FQNNGV. The CDR3 length is 17 residues.

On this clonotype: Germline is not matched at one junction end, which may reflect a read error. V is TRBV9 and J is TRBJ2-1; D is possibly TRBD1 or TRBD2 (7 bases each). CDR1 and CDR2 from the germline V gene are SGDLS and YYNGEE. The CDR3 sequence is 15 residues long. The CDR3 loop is CASREQGGSFDEQFF. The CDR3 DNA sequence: TGCGCCAGCAGAGAGCAGGGGGGGAGTTTCGATGAGCAGTTCTTC.

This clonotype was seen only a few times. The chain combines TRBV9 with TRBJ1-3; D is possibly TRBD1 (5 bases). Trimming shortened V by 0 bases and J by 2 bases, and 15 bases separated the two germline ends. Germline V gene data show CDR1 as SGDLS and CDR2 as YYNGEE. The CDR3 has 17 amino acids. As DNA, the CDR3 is TGTGCCAGCAGCGTAGAGTTTCCGGGGCTTGCTGGAAACACCATATATTTT. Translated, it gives CASSVEFPGLAGNTIYF.

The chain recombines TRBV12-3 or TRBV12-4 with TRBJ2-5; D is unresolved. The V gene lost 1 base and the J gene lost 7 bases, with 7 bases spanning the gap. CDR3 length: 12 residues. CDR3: CASSLERRTQYF. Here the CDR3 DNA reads TGTGCCAGCAGTTTAGAACGACGGACCCAGTACTTC.

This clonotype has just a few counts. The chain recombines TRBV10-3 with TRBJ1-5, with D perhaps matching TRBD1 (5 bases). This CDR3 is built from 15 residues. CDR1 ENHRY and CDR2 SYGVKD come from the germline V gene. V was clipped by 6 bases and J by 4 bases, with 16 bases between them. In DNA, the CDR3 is TGTGCCATCAGGAAGCAGGGTGGTGAAAATCAGCCCCAGCATTTT. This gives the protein CAIRKQGGENQPQHF.

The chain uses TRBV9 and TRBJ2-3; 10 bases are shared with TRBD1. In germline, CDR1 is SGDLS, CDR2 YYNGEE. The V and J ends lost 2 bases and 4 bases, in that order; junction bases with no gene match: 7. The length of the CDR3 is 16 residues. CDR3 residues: CASSVRDRGLADTQYF. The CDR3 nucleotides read TGTGCCAGCAGCGTCCGGGACAGGGGTTTGGCAGATACGCAGTATTTT.

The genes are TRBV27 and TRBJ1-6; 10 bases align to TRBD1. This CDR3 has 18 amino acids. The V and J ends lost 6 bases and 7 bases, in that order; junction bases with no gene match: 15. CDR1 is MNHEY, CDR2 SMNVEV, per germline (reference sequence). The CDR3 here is CASRRKSGTGETNSPLHF. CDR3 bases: TGTGCCAGCAGGCGAAAGTCCGGGACAGGGGAAACAAATTCACCCCTCCACTTT.

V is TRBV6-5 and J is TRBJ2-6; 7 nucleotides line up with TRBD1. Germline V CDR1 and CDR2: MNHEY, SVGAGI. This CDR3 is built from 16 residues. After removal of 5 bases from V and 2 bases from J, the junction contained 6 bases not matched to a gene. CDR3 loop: CASSTDRVPGANVLTF. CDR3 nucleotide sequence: TGTGCCAGCAGTACCGACAGGGTACCTGGGGCCAACGTCCTGACTTTC.

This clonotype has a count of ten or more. CDR3 amino acids: CASRDGGSGQETQYF. DNA of the CDR3: TGTGCCAGCAGAGACGGGGGTTCTGGGCAAGAGACCCAGTACTTC. The rearrangement links TRBV12-3 or TRBV12-4 to TRBJ2-5, with D possibly TRBD2 on 6 matching bases. Trimming removed 6 bases from V and 2 bases from J, with 16 bases in between. The CDR3 length is 15 residues.

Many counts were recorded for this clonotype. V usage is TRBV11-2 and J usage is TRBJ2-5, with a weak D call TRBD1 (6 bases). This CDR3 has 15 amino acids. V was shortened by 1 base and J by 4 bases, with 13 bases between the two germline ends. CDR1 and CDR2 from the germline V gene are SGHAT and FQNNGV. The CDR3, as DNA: TGTGCCAGCAGCTTAGTCAGGGGCAGGGGAGAGACCCAGTACTTC. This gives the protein CASSLVRGRGETQYF. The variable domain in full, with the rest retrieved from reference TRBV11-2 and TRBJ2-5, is EAGVAQSPRYKIIEKRQSVAFWCNPISGHATLYWYQQILGQGPKLLIQFQNNGVVDDSQLPKDRFSAERLKGVDSTLKIQPAKLEDSAVYLCASSLVRGRGETQYFGPGTRLLVL.

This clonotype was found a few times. The CDR3 nucleotides read TGTGCCAGCAGCCCCGGGAGGGACCTGAACACTGAAGCTTTCTTT. It is translated as CASSPGRDLNTEAFF. The chain has TRBV7-6 and TRBJ1-1, with a tentative D call TRBD1 (5 bases). The CDR3 covers 15 residues. V was pared by 5 bases and J by 0 bases, with 13 bases between. Germline V lookup: CDR1 SGHVS, CDR2 FNYEAQ.

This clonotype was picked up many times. CDR3 DNA: TGTGCCAGCAGCTTATCATCGGCGGGGGTTTACGAGCAGTACTTC. Translated: CASSLSSAGVYEQYF. The V gene is TRBV7-9, the J gene TRBJ2-7; TRBD2 agrees at 7 bases. The CDR3 contains 15 residues. Unmatched junction bases numbered 8, after V lost 2 bases and J lost 4 bases. Germline CDR1 is SEHNR and CDR2 is FQNEAQ (reference sequence).

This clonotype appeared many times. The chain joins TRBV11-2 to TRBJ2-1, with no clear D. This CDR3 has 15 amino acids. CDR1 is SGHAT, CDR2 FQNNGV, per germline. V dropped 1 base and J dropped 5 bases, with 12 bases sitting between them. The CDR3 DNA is TGTGCCAGCAGCTTAGGGGTCGGACCCAACAATGAGCAGTTCTTC. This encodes CASSLGVGPNNEQFF.

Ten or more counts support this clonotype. The CDR3 loop is CASSLRMFRENTEAFF. CDR3 nucleotides: TGTGCCAGCAGTTTGCGTATGTTCAGGGAGAACACTGAAGCTTTCTTT. The chain recombines TRBV27 with TRBJ1-1, with a tentative D call TRBD1 (5 bases). The CDR3 covers 16 residues. Germline CDR1 reads MNHEY; CDR2 reads SMNVEV (reference sequence). V dropped 3 bases and J dropped 1 base, with 15 bases sitting between them.

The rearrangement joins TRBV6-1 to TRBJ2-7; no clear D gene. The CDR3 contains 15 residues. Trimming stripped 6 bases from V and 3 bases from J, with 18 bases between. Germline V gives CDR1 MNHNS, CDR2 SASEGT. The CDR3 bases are TGTGCCAGCAGGACCAGGCCCCAGACTCACTACGAGCAGTACTTC. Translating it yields CASRTRPQTHYEQYF.

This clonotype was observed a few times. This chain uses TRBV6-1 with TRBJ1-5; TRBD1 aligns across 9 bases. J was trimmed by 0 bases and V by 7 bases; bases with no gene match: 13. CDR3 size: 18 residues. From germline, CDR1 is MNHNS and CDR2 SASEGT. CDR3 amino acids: CASTRPGTGRHSNQPQHF. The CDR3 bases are TGTGCCAGCACAAGGCCCGGGACAGGGCGCCATAGCAATCAGCCCCAGCATTTT.

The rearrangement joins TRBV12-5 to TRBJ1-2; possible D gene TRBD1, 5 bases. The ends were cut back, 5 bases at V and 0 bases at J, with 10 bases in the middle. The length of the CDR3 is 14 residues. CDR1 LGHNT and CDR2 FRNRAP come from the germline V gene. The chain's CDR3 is CASGQPDTNYGYTF. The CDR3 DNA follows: TGTGCTAGTGGTCAACCGGACACTAACTATGGCTACACCTTC. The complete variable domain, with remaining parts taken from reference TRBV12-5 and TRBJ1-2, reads DARVTQTPRHKVTEMGQEVTMRCQPILGHNTVFWYRQTMMQGLELLAYFRNRAPLDDSGMPKDRFSAEMPDATLATLKIQPSEPRDSAVYFCASGQPDTNYGYTFGSGTRLTVV.

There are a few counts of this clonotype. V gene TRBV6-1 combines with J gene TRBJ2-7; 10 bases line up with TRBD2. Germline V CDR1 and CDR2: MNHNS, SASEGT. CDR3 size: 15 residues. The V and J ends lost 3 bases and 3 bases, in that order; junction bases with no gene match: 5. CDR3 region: CASSELAGDRYEQYF. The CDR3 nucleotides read TGTGCCAGCAGTGAGCTAGCGGGGGACCGCTACGAGCAGTACTTC.

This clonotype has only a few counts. As DNA, the CDR3 is TGCAGTGCTAGATCGACAGGGGCCGTTGGGAATGAGCAGTTCTTC. This encodes CSARSTGAVGNEQFF. The chain recombines TRBV20-1 with TRBJ2-1, with TRBD1 identical over 8 bases. Germline loops: CDR1 DFQATT, CDR2 SNEGSKA (reference sequence). V was pared by 2 bases and J by 7 bases, with 10 bases of the junction left unmatched. The CDR3 runs to 15 residues.